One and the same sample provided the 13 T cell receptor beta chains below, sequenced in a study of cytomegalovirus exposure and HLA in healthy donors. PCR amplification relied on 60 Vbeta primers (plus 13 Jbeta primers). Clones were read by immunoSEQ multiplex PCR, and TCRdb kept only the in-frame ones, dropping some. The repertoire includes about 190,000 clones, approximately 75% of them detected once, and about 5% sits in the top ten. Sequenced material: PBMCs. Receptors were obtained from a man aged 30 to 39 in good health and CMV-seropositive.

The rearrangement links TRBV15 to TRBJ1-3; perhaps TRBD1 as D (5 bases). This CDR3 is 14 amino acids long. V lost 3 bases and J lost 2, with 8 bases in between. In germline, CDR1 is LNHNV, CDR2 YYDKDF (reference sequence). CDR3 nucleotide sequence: TGTGCCACCAGCAGGACAGTCACTGGAAACACCATATATTTT. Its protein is CATSRTVTGNTIYF.

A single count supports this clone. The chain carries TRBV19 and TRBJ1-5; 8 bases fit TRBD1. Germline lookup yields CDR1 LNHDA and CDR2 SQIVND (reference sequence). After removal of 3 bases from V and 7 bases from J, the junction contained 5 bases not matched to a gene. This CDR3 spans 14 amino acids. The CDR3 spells CASSIGQGGQPQHF. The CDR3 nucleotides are TGTGCCAGTAGTATTGGACAGGGAGGCCAGCCCCAGCATTTT.

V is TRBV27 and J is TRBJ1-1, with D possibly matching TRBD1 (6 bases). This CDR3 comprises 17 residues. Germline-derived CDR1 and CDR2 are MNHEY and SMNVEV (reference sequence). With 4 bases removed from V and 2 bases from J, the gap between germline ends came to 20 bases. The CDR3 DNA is TGTGCCAGCAGTTGGGGGGGCGCCCGAACCCAAAACACTGAAGCTTTCTTT. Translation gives CASSWGGARTQNTEAFF.

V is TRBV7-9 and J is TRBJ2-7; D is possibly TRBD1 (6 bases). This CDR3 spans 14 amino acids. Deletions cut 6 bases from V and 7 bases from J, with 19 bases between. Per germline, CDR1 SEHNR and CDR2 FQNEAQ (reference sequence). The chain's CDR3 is CASSDRDKGREQYF. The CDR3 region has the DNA TGTGCCAGCAGTGACCGGGACAAGGGGCGTGAGCAGTACTTC.

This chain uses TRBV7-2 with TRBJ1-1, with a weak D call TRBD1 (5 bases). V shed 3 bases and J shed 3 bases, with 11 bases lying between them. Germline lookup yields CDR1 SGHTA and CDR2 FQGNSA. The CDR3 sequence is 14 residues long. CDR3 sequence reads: CASSFSVRDTEAFF. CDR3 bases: TGTGCCAGCAGCTTCTCCGTCAGGGACACTGAAGCTTTCTTT.

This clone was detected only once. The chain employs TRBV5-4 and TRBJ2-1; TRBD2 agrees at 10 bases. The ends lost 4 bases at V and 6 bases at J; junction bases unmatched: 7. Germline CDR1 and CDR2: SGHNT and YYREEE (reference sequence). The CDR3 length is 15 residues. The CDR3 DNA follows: TGTGCCAGCAGCCTTAGCGGGAGGTCGAGCAATGAGCAGTTCTTC. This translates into CASSLSGRSSNEQFF.

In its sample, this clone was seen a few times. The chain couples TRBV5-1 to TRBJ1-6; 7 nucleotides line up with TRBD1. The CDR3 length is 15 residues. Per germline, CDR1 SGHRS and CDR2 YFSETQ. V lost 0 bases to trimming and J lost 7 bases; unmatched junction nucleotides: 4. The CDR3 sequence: CASSLDATGNSPLHF. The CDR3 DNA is TGCGCCAGCAGCTTGGATGCGACAGGGAATTCACCCCTCCACTTT.

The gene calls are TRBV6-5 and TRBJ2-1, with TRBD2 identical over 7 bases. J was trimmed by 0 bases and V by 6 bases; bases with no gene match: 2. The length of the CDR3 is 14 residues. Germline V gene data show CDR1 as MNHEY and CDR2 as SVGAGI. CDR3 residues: CASSSGVSYNEQFF. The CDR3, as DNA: TGTGCCAGCAGCAGCGGGGTCTCCTACAATGAGCAGTTCTTC.

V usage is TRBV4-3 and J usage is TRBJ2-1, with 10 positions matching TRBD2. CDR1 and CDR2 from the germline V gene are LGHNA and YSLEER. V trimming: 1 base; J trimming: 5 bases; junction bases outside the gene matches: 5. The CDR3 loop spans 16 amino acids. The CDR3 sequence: CASSQGLAGAHNEQFF. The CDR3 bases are TGCGCCAGCAGCCAAGGGCTAGCGGGAGCCCACAATGAGCAGTTCTTC.

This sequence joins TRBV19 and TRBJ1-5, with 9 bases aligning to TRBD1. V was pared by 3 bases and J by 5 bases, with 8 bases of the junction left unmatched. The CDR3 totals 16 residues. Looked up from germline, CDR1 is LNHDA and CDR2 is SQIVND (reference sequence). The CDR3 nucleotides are TGTGCCAGTAGTATTGGGACAGGGAAAGGGCATCAGCCCCAGCATTTT. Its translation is CASSIGTGKGHQPQHF.

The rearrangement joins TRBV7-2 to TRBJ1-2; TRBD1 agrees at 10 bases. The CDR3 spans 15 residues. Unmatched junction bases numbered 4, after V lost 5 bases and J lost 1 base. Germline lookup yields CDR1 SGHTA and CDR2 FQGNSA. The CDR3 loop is CASSQGQGINYGYTF. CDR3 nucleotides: TGTGCCAGCAGCCAGGGACAGGGGATTAACTATGGCTACACCTTC. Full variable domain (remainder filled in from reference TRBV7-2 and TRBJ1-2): GAGVSQSPSNKVTEKGKDVELRCDPISGHTALYWYRQSLGQGLEFLIYFQGNSAPDKSGLPSDRFSAERTGGSVSTLTIQRTQQEDSAVYLCASSQGQGINYGYTFGSGTRLTVV.

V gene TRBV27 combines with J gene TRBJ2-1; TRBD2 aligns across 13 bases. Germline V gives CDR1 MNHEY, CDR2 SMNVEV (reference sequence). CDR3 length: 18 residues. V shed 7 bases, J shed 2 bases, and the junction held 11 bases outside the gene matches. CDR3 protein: CASNPGTSGALPYNEQFF. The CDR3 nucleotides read TGTGCCAGCAACCCCGGGACTAGCGGGGCCCTGCCCTACAATGAGCAGTTCTTC.

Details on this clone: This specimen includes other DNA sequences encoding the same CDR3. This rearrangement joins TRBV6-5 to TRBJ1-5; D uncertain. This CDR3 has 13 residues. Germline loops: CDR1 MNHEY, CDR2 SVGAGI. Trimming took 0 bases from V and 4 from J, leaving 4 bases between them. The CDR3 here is CASSYSRNQPQHF. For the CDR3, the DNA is TGTGCCAGCAGTTACTCGCGAAATCAGCCCCAGCATTTT.